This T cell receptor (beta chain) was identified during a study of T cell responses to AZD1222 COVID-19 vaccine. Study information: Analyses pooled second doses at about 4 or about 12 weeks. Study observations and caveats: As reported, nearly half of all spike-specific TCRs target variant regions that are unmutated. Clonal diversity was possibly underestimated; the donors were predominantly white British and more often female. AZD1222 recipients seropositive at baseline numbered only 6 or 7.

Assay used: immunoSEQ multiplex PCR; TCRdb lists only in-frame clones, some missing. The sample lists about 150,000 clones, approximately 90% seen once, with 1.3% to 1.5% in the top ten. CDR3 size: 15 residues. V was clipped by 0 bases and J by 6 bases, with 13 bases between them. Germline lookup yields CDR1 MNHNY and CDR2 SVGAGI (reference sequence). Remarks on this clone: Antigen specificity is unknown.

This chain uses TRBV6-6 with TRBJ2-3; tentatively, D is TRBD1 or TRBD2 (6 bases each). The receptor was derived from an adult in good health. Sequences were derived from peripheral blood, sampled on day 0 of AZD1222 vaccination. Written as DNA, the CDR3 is TGTGCCAGCAGTTACTCGAAGGGGGGAGTGGATACGCAGTATTTT. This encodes CASSYSKGGVDTQYF.